One and the same sample provided the 21 T cell receptor beta chains below, sequenced in a study of T-cell memory formation after mild COVID-19. TCRdb re-analysed the 5' RACE reads in MiXCR, keeping a single row per CDR3 protein. The sample yields fewer than 650,000 distinct CDR3 sequences, roughly 17% seen once. What was sequenced was PBMCs or a T cell subset sorted from them (not recorded which). Receptors originate from an adult woman who had mild COVID-19 (a few samples of this study predate the infection). Cell type and time point are not known.

This clonotype was seen only a few times. The chain links TRBV6-6 to TRBJ2-3; TRBD2 is a possible D gene (5 bases). The germline CDR1 and CDR2 sequences are MNHNY and SVGAGI (reference sequence). This CDR3 spans 15 amino acids. V was shortened by 6 bases and J by 3 bases, with 16 bases between the two germline ends. CDR3 sequence: CASSYGLPTTDTQYF. The CDR3 DNA reads as TGTGCCAGCAGCTACGGACTCCCGACGACAGATACGCAGTATTTT.

This rearrangement joins TRBV20-1 to TRBJ2-3, with D tentatively TRBD2 (6 bases). V lost 0 bases and J lost 4, with 17 bases in between. The CDR3 runs 16 residues. Germline CDR1 reads DFQATT; CDR2 reads SNEGSKA (reference sequence). CDR3 sequence reads: CSARDRQEGWSDTQYF. In DNA form, the CDR3 reads TGCAGTGCTAGAGATCGCCAGGAGGGGTGGTCAGATACGCAGTATTTT.

This clonotype was recorded a few times. V usage is TRBV10-3 and J usage is TRBJ2-7; 12 bases fit TRBD2. J lost 5 bases, V lost 0 bases, and 5 bases had no gene match. From germline, CDR1 is ENHRY and CDR2 SYGVKD. The CDR3 loop spans 16 amino acids. The CDR3 nucleotides read TGTGCCATCAGTGAGTCGGGACTAGCGGGTGGGGACGAGCAGTACTTC. Translated, it gives CAISESGLAGGDEQYF.

The J gene is TRBJ2-5, the V gene TRBV5-1, with TRBD1 identical over 7 bases. CDR1 is SGHRS and CDR2 is YFSETQ in the germline V gene. CDR3 length equals 14 residues. Trimming cost V 4 bases and J 5 bases; bases outside gene matches: 8. The CDR3 reads CASSRDRRVETQYF. As DNA, the CDR3 is TGCGCCAGCAGCCGGGACAGAAGGGTGGAGACCCAGTACTTC.

The chain joins TRBV7-3 to TRBJ2-3; TRBD2 matches at 7 bases. The length of the CDR3 is 19 residues. The V segment lost 0 bases and the J segment 0 bases; nucleotides outside the gene matches: 12. Germline assignment: CDR1 SGHTA and CDR2 FQGTGA. CDR3 in DNA: TGTGCCAGCAGCTTAACCCCGGTTGGAGCGGGGCCTAGCACAGATACGCAGTATTTT. Protein product: CASSLTPVGAGPSTDTQYF. Supplemented by reference TRBV7-3 and TRBJ2-3, the full variable domain reads GAGVSQTPSNKVTEKGKYVELRCDPISGHTALYWYRQSLGQGPEFLIYFQGTGAADDSGLPNDRFFAVRPEGSVSTLKIQRTERGDSAVYLCASSLTPVGAGPSTDTQYFGPGTRLTVL.

The chain employs TRBV18 and TRBJ2-6, with 8 bases identical to TRBD1. The CDR3 runs 19 residues. Germline V gene data show CDR1 as KGHSH and CDR2 as LQKENI. The V segment lost 0 bases and the J segment 2 bases; nucleotides outside the gene matches: 9. The CDR3 region has the DNA TGTGCCAGCTCACCACCAAGTCGGACAGGGTGGGCTGGGGCCAACGTCCTGACTTTC. Residues: CASSPPSRTGWAGANVLTF.

This clonotype was seen more than once but under ten times. The chain carries TRBV6-6 and TRBJ1-5; no clear D. This CDR3 contains 14 residues. Germline-derived CDR1 and CDR2 are MNHNY and SVGAGI (reference sequence). The V and J ends lost 0 bases and 5 bases respectively, with 8 bases between them. CDR3 region: CASSYSDGYQPQHF. CDR3 in DNA: TGTGCCAGCAGTTACTCGGACGGTTATCAGCCCCAGCATTTT.

This clonotype appeared many times. The rearrangement links TRBV5-1 to TRBJ1-6; 9 bases line up with TRBD1. V was clipped by 4 bases and J by 10 bases; unmatched bases: 6. CDR3 length equals 14 residues. CDR1 and CDR2 from the germline V gene are SGHRS and YFSETQ. CDR3 loop: CASSPGQGGSPLHF. In nucleotides, the CDR3 is TGCGCCAGCAGCCCGGGACAGGGAGGATCACCCCTCCACTTT.

The chain recombines TRBV12-3 or TRBV12-4 with TRBJ2-1, with 8 nucleotides matching TRBD2. V lost 11 bases, J lost 9 bases, and 18 bases stayed unmatched. The CDR3 spans 15 residues. The CDR3 region is CAGAPGGNVGGEQFF. The CDR3 DNA reads as TGTGCCGGAGCTCCGGGAGGGAACGTCGGGGGTGAGCAGTTCTTC.

This clonotype showed up just a few times. The chain recombines TRBV29-1 with TRBJ2-1; 10 bases match TRBD2. CDR1 is SQVTM and CDR2 is ANQGSEA in the germline V gene. With V trimmed by 0 bases and J by 1 base, 6 bases remained unmatched. The CDR3 length is 17 residues. CDR3 sequence (DNA): TGCAGCGTTGAAGATGGCCTAGCGGGGGCGTCCTACAATGAGCAGTTCTTC. It encodes CSVEDGLAGASYNEQFF.

This sequence joins TRBV7-2 and TRBJ1-3; D gene ambiguous. V shed 2 bases and J shed 14 bases, with 16 bases lying between them. Germline lookup yields CDR1 SGHTA and CDR2 FQGNSA. The CDR3 extends over 13 amino acids. The CDR3 coding sequence is TGTGCCAGCAGCTTACCACCCATCGCTAATGTATATTTT. This encodes CASSLPPIANVYF.

The chain has TRBV29-1 and TRBJ2-7, with TRBD2 matching over 13 bases. CDR1 is SQVTM and CDR2 is ANQGSEA in the germline V gene. V dropped 6 bases and J dropped 6; count of bases not matched to a gene: 8. CDR3 length: 14 residues. CDR3 nucleotides: TGCAGCGTCCGAACTAGCGGGGGGGCGCGCGAGCAGTACTTC. It encodes CSVRTSGGAREQYF.

This chain joins TRBV4-1 and TRBJ1-2, with a tentative D call TRBD1 (5 bases). The V end lost 0 bases, the J end lost 4 bases, and 15 bases lay between the germline ends. The CDR3 is 16 amino acids. Germline-derived CDR1 and CDR2 are MGHRA and YSYEKL. The CDR3 DNA sequence: TGCGCCAGCAGCCAAGATCCGGCAGGGCAGAGCTATGGCTACACCTTC. Its translation is CASSQDPAGQSYGYTF.

The chain couples TRBV5-1 to TRBJ2-5, with TRBD1 identical over 7 bases. V trimming: 4 bases; J trimming: 4 bases; junction bases outside the gene matches: 7. Germline V gives CDR1 SGHRS, CDR2 YFSETQ. This CDR3 region has 14 residues. The CDR3 loop is CASSPMTGLETQYF. The CDR3 DNA reads TGCGCCAGCAGCCCCATGACAGGGTTAGAGACCCAGTACTTC.

This clonotype was found a few times. The rearrangement joins TRBV5-1 to TRBJ2-3, with 13 nucleotides matching TRBD2. Looked up from germline, CDR1 is SGHRS and CDR2 is YFSETQ. J gave up 3 bases and V 4 bases, and 5 bases lay outside the gene matches. The length of the CDR3 is 16 residues. The CDR3 region is CASSPQLAGGTDTQYF. The DNA for the CDR3 is TGCGCCAGCAGCCCGCAACTAGCGGGGGGGACAGATACGCAGTATTTT.

The genes are TRBV11-3 and TRBJ2-1; 8 bases match TRBD1. Germline CDR1 is SGHNT and CDR2 is YENEEA. This CDR3 has 14 amino acids. The junction had 2 bases not matched to a gene; V was cut back by 4 bases and J by 3 bases. The CDR3 DNA follows: TGTGCCAGCAGCTCAGGACAGGGCTACAATGAGCAGTTCTTC. As protein: CASSSGQGYNEQFF.

This chain links TRBV7-9 with TRBJ2-7; D is tentatively TRBD1 or TRBD2 (5 bases each). Between the trimmed V and J ends, which lost 2 bases and 1 base, there was a span of 12 bases. The CDR3 has 15 amino acids. The germline gives CDR1 SEHNR, CDR2 FQNEAQ (reference sequence). The CDR3 loop is CASSLIRDVSYEQYF. The CDR3 nucleotides are TGTGCCAGCAGCTTAATCCGGGACGTATCCTACGAGCAGTACTTC.

Only a few counts were recorded for this clonotype. The rearrangement uses TRBV18 and TRBJ2-1, with TRBD2 matching over 7 bases. This CDR3 comprises 14 residues. V was clipped by 2 bases and J by 9 bases; unmatched bases: 7. CDR1 and CDR2 from the germline V gene are KGHSH and LQKENI. The CDR3 coding sequence is TGTGCCAGCTCACCATTGGGAGGGCCGCGTGAGCAGTTCTTC. It is translated as CASSPLGGPREQFF.

This clonotype came up a few times. The V call is TRBV5-1, the J call TRBJ2-5; no firm D call. Germline V CDR1 and CDR2: SGHRS, YFSETQ. The CDR3 has 16 residues. The V gene lost 0 bases and the J gene lost 2 bases, with 14 bases spanning the gap. The CDR3 DNA reads TGCGCCAGCAGCTTGGCTCCGATTGGAGCTCAAGAGACCCAGTACTTC. This sequence encodes CASSLAPIGAQETQYF.

This clonotype was counted between two and nine times. The CDR3 spells CATSDPRAGDLEPQHF. CDR3 bases: TGTGCCACCAGTGATCCGAGGGCCGGGGACCTAGAGCCCCAGCATTTT. The chain is built from TRBV24-1 and TRBJ1-5, with D maybe TRBD1 (5 bases). CDR3 size: 16 residues. Germline assignment: CDR1 KGHDR and CDR2 SFDVKD. The ends were cut back, 3 bases at V and 8 bases at J, with 19 bases in the middle.

V gene TRBV7-2 combines with J gene TRBJ2-1, with 7 bases identical to TRBD2. The CDR3 totals 13 residues. V lost 4 bases and J lost 5; bases outside the gene matches: 2. CDR1 SGHTA and CDR2 FQGNSA come from the germline V gene. CDR3 sequence (DNA): TGTGCCAGCAGCTCGGGACTACACAATGAGCAGTTCTTC. This codes for CASSSGLHNEQFF.